This T cell receptor (beta chain) was recorded in a study of radiotherapy plus CTLA-4 blockade in lung cancer. V was shortened by 2 bases and J by 2 bases, with 4 bases between the two germline ends. This CDR3 contains 12 residues. The germline gives CDR1 SGHTA, CDR2 FQGNSA. The data were produced by immunoSEQ multiplex PCR, yet TCRdb's version contains in-frame clones alone and is incomplete. The sample consists of tens of thousands of clones, approximately 86% of them appearing once. The rearrangement uses TRBV7-2 and TRBJ2-7, with unresolved D. The source was peripheral blood, collected from a patient treated with radiotherapy plus ipilimumab. The clonotype originates from a human donor with non-small cell lung cancer that progressed on radiotherapy plus ipilimumab. The CDR3 spells CASSLFTYEQYF. CDR3 nucleotide sequence: TGTGCCAGCAGCTTATTCACCTACGAGCAGTACTTC.